Here is one TCR beta chain with its context. In germline, CDR1 is LNHDA, CDR2 SQIVND (reference sequence). This CDR3 is 15 amino acids long. V shed 5 bases and J 8 bases; nucleotides not matched to a gene: 7. Source study methods: Estimation of nucleated cell counts was performed using reference gene primer amplification. The assay was immunoSEQ multiplex PCR, and TCRdb's table has in-frame clones only and misses some. V and J calls and clone size come straight from that table; D and trimming were deduced from the DNA. The sample carries approximately 210,000 clones, over 75% recorded once. The entry originates in a study of blood T cell repertoires in COVID-19. About the research overall: The United States, Italy and Spain were the sources of the acute and convalescent COVID-19 samples. PBMCs, B-cell-depleted T cells, or T cells provided the cDNA or gDNA that made up the material.

The material sequenced was peripheral blood. The clonotype comes from a woman in her forties who had recovered from COVID-19. The chain joins TRBV19 to TRBJ1-6, with 9 bases matching TRBD1. CDR3 bases: TGTGCCAGTAGTTTCTCCCGGGACAGGGATTCACCCCTCCACTTT. The encoded protein is CASSFSRDRDSPLHF.